Listed below are T cell receptor beta chains from one sample, sequenced in a study of T cell responses to AZD1222 COVID-19 vaccine. Libraries were prepared by immunoSEQ multiplex PCR; TCRdb keeps only in-frame clonotypes and omits some of them. Of around 140,000 clones in the sample, roughly 93% were seen once. The material was peripheral blood, obtained 28 days after the second AZD1222 dose. The receptor set was obtained from an adult who received the AZD1222 COVID-19 vaccine. Each CDR3 is given with its conserved first and last residue. Fields, in order: CDR3 DNA, CDR3 protein, V gene, D gene, J gene. D genes are given only for firm matches.

CDR3 DNA: TGTGCCAGCAGTCGTCAAGGCTTGGGTGAAGCTTTCTTT
CDR3 protein: CASSRQGLGEAFF
V gene: TRBV6-5
D gene: -
J gene: TRBJ1-1

CDR3 DNA: TGTGCCAGCAGCTTAATACTAGATTACAATGAGCAGTTCTTC
CDR3 protein: CASSLILDYNEQFF
V gene: TRBV7-3
D gene: -
J gene: TRBJ2-1

CDR3 DNA: TGTGCCTGGAGTGTTGGTAGCGGGAGTGGAAATGAGCAGTTCTTC
CDR3 protein: CAWSVGSGSGNEQFF
V gene: TRBV30
D gene: TRBD2
J gene: TRBJ2-1

CDR3 DNA: TGTGCCAGCTCCTACCACGTCGGGGCTAGCGCCTACAATGAGCAGTTCTTC
CDR3 protein: CASSYHVGASAYNEQFF
V gene: TRBV18
D gene: -
J gene: TRBJ2-1

CDR3 DNA: TGTGCCAGCAGCCAAGTCGGGGTTTGGCGGGACAGCTCCTACAATGAGCAGTTCTTC
CDR3 protein: CASSQVGVWRDSSYNEQFF
V gene: TRBV4-2
D gene: -
J gene: TRBJ2-1

CDR3 DNA: TGCGCCAGCAGCTTGGACATTAACATGGTCGAGCAGTACTTC
CDR3 protein: CASSLDINMVEQYF
V gene: TRBV5-1
D gene: -
J gene: TRBJ2-7

CDR3 DNA: TGTGCCAGCAGCTTAAACGCGGACAATGAGCAGTTCTTC
CDR3 protein: CASSLNADNEQFF
V gene: TRBV7-3
D gene: -
J gene: TRBJ2-1

CDR3 DNA: TGTGCCAGCAGCCCAGCCGGGGCAGATACGCAGTATTTT
CDR3 protein: CASSPAGADTQYF
V gene: TRBV13
D gene: -
J gene: TRBJ2-3

CDR3 DNA: TGTGCCAGCAGCCATACGTGGGTGAGCACGTACAATGAGCAGTTCTTC
CDR3 protein: CASSHTWVSTYNEQFF
V gene: TRBV9
D gene: -
J gene: TRBJ2-1

CDR3 DNA: TGTGCCAGCAGCTCCTCCGGGACTAGCGGGGTCTACGAGCAGTACTTC
CDR3 protein: CASSSSGTSGVYEQYF
V gene: TRBV7-8
D gene: TRBD2
J gene: TRBJ2-7

CDR3 DNA: TGTGCCAGCAGTAGGGACCTTGTTAATTCACCCCTCCACTTT
CDR3 protein: CASSRDLVNSPLHF
V gene: TRBV7-9
D gene: -
J gene: TRBJ1-6

CDR3 DNA: TGTGCCAGCAGCCCAAAGACGTACCAAGAGACCCAGTACTTC
CDR3 protein: CASSPKTYQETQYF
V gene: TRBV6-5
D gene: -
J gene: TRBJ2-5

CDR3 DNA: TGTGCCTGGAGTGTACCCGCCGTGAGGGCTTTCTTT
CDR3 protein: CAWSVPAVRAFF
V gene: TRBV30
D gene: -
J gene: TRBJ1-1

CDR3 DNA: TGTGCCAGCACCCGGACAGCTAAAGAGACCCAGTACTTC
CDR3 protein: CASTRTAKETQYF
V gene: TRBV6-6
D gene: -
J gene: TRBJ2-5

CDR3 DNA: TGTGCCTGGAGTAGTTTTAGCGAATCTCCCGAGCAGTACTTC
CDR3 protein: CAWSSFSESPEQYF
V gene: TRBV30
D gene: -
J gene: TRBJ2-7

CDR3 DNA: TGTGCCAGCAGTTACGCGGGGAAGAACGGGGAGCTGTTTTTT
CDR3 protein: CASSYAGKNGELFF
V gene: TRBV6-5
D gene: -
J gene: TRBJ2-2

CDR3 DNA: TGTGCCAGCTCACCAGGTGCGAAGGGGGCACGCGAGCAGTACTTC
CDR3 protein: CASSPGAKGAREQYF
V gene: TRBV18
D gene: TRBD1
J gene: TRBJ2-7

CDR3 DNA: TGTGCCAGCAGCTTCAGGGCGTGGACAGATACGCAGTATTTT
CDR3 protein: CASSFRAWTDTQYF
V gene: TRBV7-9
D gene: -
J gene: TRBJ2-3

CDR3 DNA: TGTGCTAGCAGCCCCGGGACAGGGGGCGAGCAGTACTTC
CDR3 protein: CASSPGTGGEQYF
V gene: TRBV7-7
D gene: TRBD1
J gene: TRBJ2-7

CDR3 DNA: TGTGCCAGCAGTAAACCCGAGGGGCGGAAAGGCTACACCTTC
CDR3 protein: CASSKPEGRKGYTF
V gene: TRBV28
D gene: -
J gene: TRBJ1-2